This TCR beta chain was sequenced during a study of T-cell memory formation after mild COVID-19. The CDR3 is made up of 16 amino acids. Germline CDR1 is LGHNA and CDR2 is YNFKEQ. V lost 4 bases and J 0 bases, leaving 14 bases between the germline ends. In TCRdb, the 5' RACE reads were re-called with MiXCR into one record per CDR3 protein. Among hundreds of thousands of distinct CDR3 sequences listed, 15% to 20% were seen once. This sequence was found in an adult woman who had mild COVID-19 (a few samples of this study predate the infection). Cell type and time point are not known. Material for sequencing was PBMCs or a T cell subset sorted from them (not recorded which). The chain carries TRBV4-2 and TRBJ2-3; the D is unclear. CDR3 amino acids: CASSLGYGASTDTQYF. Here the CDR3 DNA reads TGTGCCAGCAGCCTGGGATATGGAGCTAGCACAGATACGCAGTATTTT.